This entry lists 10 T cell receptor beta chains sequenced from one sample in a study of T cell responses to AZD1222 COVID-19 vaccine. Measured with immunoSEQ multiplex PCR; TCRdb has only the in-frame clones, and not every one. Found here are over 100,000 clones, 89% of them singletons; the top ten hold 6.3%. This specimen was peripheral blood, taken on day 0 of AZD1222 vaccination. These receptors were obtained from an adult in good health.

The gene calls are TRBV27 and TRBJ2-7; D possibly corresponds to TRBD2 (6 bases). Germline lookup yields CDR1 MNHEY and CDR2 SMNVEV (reference sequence). V gave up 5 bases and J gave up 0 bases, with 8 bases separating them. The CDR3 runs 13 residues. The CDR3 nucleotides are TGTGCCAGCAGTGGCGGGACCTCCTACGAGCAGTACTTC. Its translation: CASSGGTSYEQYF.

This chain uses TRBV6-6 with TRBJ1-6; TRBD1 matches 10 bases. Germline V gene data show CDR1 as MNHNY and CDR2 as SVGAGI (reference sequence). The CDR3 has 19 residues. Trimming at V came to 5 bases and at J to 1 base, leaving 11 bases not matched to a gene. CDR3 region: CASSRSGTGVKSYNSPLHF. DNA of the CDR3: TGTGCCAGCAGTCGCTCCGGGACAGGGGTAAAGTCCTATAATTCACCCCTCCACTTT.

This clone has a single count. The chain combines TRBV5-5 with TRBJ1-2; unclear D gene. The CDR3 sequence is 14 residues long. Trimming stripped 2 bases from V and 0 bases from J, with 8 bases between. The V gene's germline CDR1 is SGHKS and CDR2 YYEKEE (reference sequence). CDR3 residues: CASSFGGTNYGYTF. In DNA form, the CDR3 reads TGTGCCAGCAGCTTCGGTGGCACTAACTATGGCTACACCTTC.

The rearrangement links TRBV7-2 to TRBJ2-7; a possible D gene is TRBD1 (5 bases). Germline-derived CDR1 and CDR2 are SGHTA and FQGNSA. The CDR3 spans 15 residues. Trimming stripped 0 bases from V and 3 bases from J, with 12 bases between. CDR3 protein: CASSLANTGRYEQYF. The CDR3 coding sequence is TGTGCCAGCAGCTTAGCGAATACAGGCCGCTACGAGCAGTACTTC.

This rearrangement joins TRBV30 to TRBJ1-1; a possible D gene is TRBD1 (5 bases). Per the germline V gene, CDR1 is GTSNPN and CDR2 is SVGIG (reference sequence). This CDR3 region has 11 residues. V was pared by 4 bases and J by 4 bases, with 7 bases between. This chain's CDR3 is CAWIRVTEAFF. The CDR3 coding sequence is TGTGCCTGGATCAGGGTCACTGAAGCTTTCTTT.

The sample holds one count of this clone. V and J are TRBV30 and TRBJ1-1; possibly TRBD1 for D (6 bases). Germline V CDR1 and CDR2: GTSNPN, SVGIG (reference sequence). V was cut by 8 bases and J by 4 bases, with 11 bases left in between. The CDR3 consists of 11 residues. CDR3: CAAEGGTEAFF. CDR3 in DNA: TGTGCCGCTGAGGGGGGCACTGAAGCTTTCTTT.

The V and J genes are TRBV4-1 and TRBJ1-2, with unresolved D. The CDR3 runs to 13 residues. V lost 0 bases, J lost 5 bases, and 7 bases lay in between. In germline, CDR1 is MGHRA, CDR2 YSYEKL. The CDR3, as DNA: TGCGCCAGCAGCCAAGACAGGTTGTATGGCTACACCTTC. Translated, it gives CASSQDRLYGYTF.

The rearrangement links TRBV11-2 to TRBJ2-7; 10 nucleotides match TRBD1. Germline CDR1 is SGHAT and CDR2 is FQNNGV. The CDR3 spans 15 residues. V shed 1 base and J 6 bases; nucleotides not matched to a gene: 6. CDR3 nucleotide sequence: TGTGCCAGCAGCTTAGGGCCGGACAGGGGGTTCGAGCAGTACTTC. It specifies CASSLGPDRGFEQYF. Looking up the rest from reference TRBV11-2 and TRBJ2-7 gives the full variable domain: EAGVAQSPRYKIIEKRQSVAFWCNPISGHATLYWYQQILGQGPKLLIQFQNNGVVDDSQLPKDRFSAERLKGVDSTLKIQPAKLEDSAVYLCASSLGPDRGFEQYFGPGTRLTVT.

The V gene is TRBV4-2, the J gene TRBJ1-1; D gene unclear. The germline V and J ends were trimmed by 0 bases and 1 base, with 9 bases remaining between them. The CDR3 consists of 15 residues. Germline CDR1 LGHNA, CDR2 YNFKEQ. CDR3 bases: TGTGCCAGCAGCCAAGAGAGGTGGGGGAACACTGAAGCTTTCTTT. Protein: CASSQERWGNTEAFF.

The rearrangement links TRBV5-1 to TRBJ2-1, with TRBD2 as a possible D gene (5 bases). Germline V gene sequence: CDR1 SGHRS, CDR2 YFSETQ. V lost 0 bases, J lost 10 bases, and 17 bases lay in between. CDR3 length equals 15 residues. CDR3 amino acids: CASSLVTTGDYEQFF. The CDR3 DNA reads TGCGCCAGCAGCTTGGTAACTACCGGGGATTACGAGCAGTTCTTC.